This TCR beta chain is from a study of blood T cell repertoires in COVID-19 (dated by TCRdb to the early 2020s). With regard to the full study: Samples covering the acute and convalescent phases of COVID-19 were provided by collaborators in the United States, Italy and Spain. The prospective study material was composed of cDNA or gDNA derived from T cells, B-cell-depleted T cells, or PBMCs. Subjects who had been exposed to COVID-19, were actively infected with it, or had recovered from it provided the deeply sampled blood TCRbeta repertoires that made up the dataset. The repertoires were released in a freely available public database meant as a resource for research on the immune response to SARS-CoV-2. Samples were obtained from the ongoing ImmuneRACE study (first 160 participants) and from about 1,300 subjects provided by 6 global collaborators. A de-identified subject ID, COVID-19 status, age in years and sex were almost always included in the sample metadata. Where available, HLA class I and class II types were taken from metadata supplied by the sample provider and were not determined by assay-based typing.

TCRbeta CDR3 regions were amplified from genomic DNA using the immunoSEQ Assay, a bias-controlled multiplex PCR. The source study handled its data this way. Within the assay, amplification of reference gene primers was used to estimate how many nucleated cells each sample contained. Sequence reads were collapsed and filtered to measure the absolute abundance of every unique TCRbeta CDR3 rearrangement. Productive Simpson clonality was computed per sample as the square root of Simpson's diversity index over productive rearrangements. In its TCRdb copy, this immuneACCESS table keeps in-frame sequences only and misses some clones. Where compared with another copy, unresolved V genes explain less than half of these, and the others have no known cause. Clone size and V and J calls were adopted from that table, with D and trimming inferred from the DNA. The table for this sample lists more than 400,000 clones; roughly 87% of them were counted only once. About 0.75% of the sample is held by the ten biggest clonotypes.

Overall study outcomes, separate from this receptor: How much clinical and demographic metadata was included differed by source and by participant, and the metadata was provided uncurated.

Turning to this clone: Its antigen specificity is not known. Base qualities were left out, and no much larger clone turns up one base away.

Enrolling through a virtual design, the prospective study's participants ranged in age from roughly 18 to 100 years and lived across 24 United States geographic areas. Cohort assignment in the prospective study relied on participant-reported clinical history from a screening survey and a study questionnaire. Recovered participants in ImmuneRACE Cohort 3 were defined by two consecutive negative NP/OP PCR tests, clearance by a healthcare professional, or resolution of symptoms. In the prospective study, whole blood, serum and a nasopharyngeal or oropharyngeal swab were collected from each participant by mobile phlebotomists. Over a roughly two-month period, participants in the prospective study had the option of providing additional blood draws and questionnaires. Before DNA extraction, blood samples from the prospective study were shipped at room temperature or frozen. The CDR3 sequence holds 14 residues, the cysteine and phenylalanine included. The only DNA kept is the CDR3, 42 bases in frame from the first base. The CDR1 and CDR2 encoded by the germline V gene are SGDLS and YYNGEE. V sheds 5 bases and J sheds 3 bases, leaving 14 bases between their ends.

This sequence was found in a woman under 30 who had recovered from COVID-19. In this chain, TRBV9 is recombined with TRBJ1-2; TRBD1 is perhaps the D gene, given 5 matching bases. Sequenced input: PBMCs or T cells enriched from blood (not recorded which). The DNA sequence is given as TGTGCCAGCAGACCTATCCAGGGCTACTATGGCTACACCTTC. Translated, this is CASRPIQGYYGYTF.